These 27 T cell receptor beta chains were all obtained from the same sample, sequenced in a study of OX40 agonist ivuxolimab in advanced cancers. Assay: immunoSEQ multiplex PCR; the TCRdb copy retains only in-frame clones and omits some. The sample comprises 55,000 to 65,000 clones, 80% to 95% of which are singletons, and around 20% rests with the top ten. The material sequenced was CD4+ or CD8+ T cells sorted from blood, taken in a trial of the OX40 agonist ivuxolimab. The receptors were sampled from an adult with an advanced solid tumor such as melanoma, head and neck, liver or kidney cancer.

As for this clone: A read error may produce the germline difference seen at one junction end. The chain links TRBV28 to TRBJ1-1, with TRBD1 matching 7 bases. Germline CDR1 and CDR2: MDHEN and SYDVKM. This CDR3 has 18 residues. The DNA for the CDR3 is TGTGCCAGCAGTATTCCCACGGGACAGCGGGGGGGGCACACTAAAGCTTTCTTT. It codes for CASSIPTGQRGGHTKAFF.

V and J are TRBV6-5 and TRBJ1-1, with D unclear. Per the germline V gene, CDR1 is MNHEY and CDR2 is SVGAGI. V was pared by 1 base and J by 8 bases, with 11 bases between. The CDR3 runs 13 residues. Written as DNA, the CDR3 is TGTGCCAGCAGTTACTACCCCCGGGCGGAAGCTTTCTTT. Translated, it gives CASSYYPRAEAFF.

The gene calls are TRBV27 and TRBJ1-6; D is unresolved. The germline V and J ends were trimmed by 10 bases and 5 bases, with 15 bases remaining between them. Germline lookup yields CDR1 MNHEY and CDR2 SMNVEV (reference sequence). This CDR3 has 14 amino acids. CDR3 region: CATQSLGNNSPLHF. CDR3 DNA sequence: TGTGCCACCCAGTCCCTCGGGAATAATTCACCCCTCCACTTT.

The gene calls are TRBV18 and TRBJ2-3, with D tentatively TRBD1 (6 bases). Germline CDR1 is KGHSH and CDR2 is LQKENI. The CDR3 spans 15 residues. Trimming cost V 8 bases and J 6 bases, with 21 bases left between them. The CDR3 loop is CASRGAQGTADTQYF. The CDR3, as DNA: TGTGCCAGCCGAGGGGCACAGGGCACCGCGGATACGCAGTATTTT.

The chain is built from TRBV5-5 and TRBJ2-7, with D possibly TRBD1 on 5 matching bases. Germline lookup yields CDR1 SGHKS and CDR2 YYEKEE (reference sequence). V was cut by 4 bases and J by 2 bases, with 19 bases left in between. CDR3 length: 16 amino acids. The CDR3 region is CASSPAGHIATYEQYF. CDR3 nucleotide sequence: TGTGCCAGCAGCCCTGCCGGACATATTGCAACCTACGAGCAGTACTTC.

V usage is TRBV20-1 and J usage is TRBJ1-2; no clear D gene. Trimming took off 6 bases at V and 6 bases at J, with 8 bases between the two ends. This CDR3 contains 10 residues. Germline-derived CDR1 and CDR2 are DFQATT and SNEGSKA (reference sequence). The CDR3, as DNA: TGCAGTGCCCAGTATCATGGCTACACCTTC. Translated: CSAQYHGYTF.

This clone was seen once. The chain is built from TRBV6-6 and TRBJ2-7; D is ambiguous. V was pared by 5 bases and J by 6 bases, with 8 bases between. The CDR3 has 11 amino acids. Germline V lookup: CDR1 MNHNY, CDR2 SVGAGI (reference sequence). CDR3: CASSGPGEQYF. The CDR3 DNA reads TGTGCCAGCAGTGGGCCGGGCGAGCAGTACTTC.

The chain joins TRBV7-9 to TRBJ2-5, with 7 bases lining up with TRBD1. V lost 4 bases, J lost 2 bases, and 7 bases stayed unmatched. The V gene's germline CDR1 is SEHNR and CDR2 FQNEAQ (reference sequence). The CDR3 length is 15 residues. Written as DNA, the CDR3 is TGTGCCAGCAGCTCTACCTTACAGGGGCAAGAGACCCAGTACTTC. It codes for CASSSTLQGQETQYF.

The chain carries TRBV4-1 and TRBJ2-1; 7 bases match TRBD1. Germline V gene sequence: CDR1 MGHRA, CDR2 YSYEKL. The CDR3 consists of 15 residues. V lost 2 bases to trimming and J lost 9 bases; unmatched junction nucleotides: 10. The CDR3: CASSQYLQGSGEQFF. For the CDR3, the DNA is TGCGCCAGCAGCCAATATTTACAGGGGAGTGGTGAGCAGTTCTTC.

The V and J genes are TRBV28 and TRBJ1-2; possibly TRBD1 for D (5 bases). Germline CDR1 reads MDHEN; CDR2 reads SYDVKM. The CDR3 length is 13 residues. Deletions cut 2 bases from V and 4 bases from J, with 8 bases between. DNA of the CDR3: TGTGCCAGCAGTTTAACCGACAGCTATGGCTACACCTTC. Translated: CASSLTDSYGYTF.

The rearrangement links TRBV7-6 to TRBJ2-2; 9 bases map to TRBD2. V was pared by 7 bases and J by 7 bases, with 7 bases of the junction left unmatched. The CDR3 extends over 14 amino acids. Per germline, CDR1 SGHVS and CDR2 FNYEAQ. The CDR3 DNA sequence: TGTGCCAGCACGGTAGCGGGGGCGAACGGGGAGCTGTTTTTT. This encodes CASTVAGANGELFF.

This chain connects TRBV7-9 to TRBJ2-5; D is unresolved. CDR3 length: 13 residues. Germline CDR1 SEHNR, CDR2 FQNEAQ (reference sequence). V lost 5 bases, J lost 1 base, and 8 bases lay in between. In nucleotides, the CDR3 is TGTGCCAGCAGCCCCCGCCCCCAAGAGACCCAGTACTTC. It specifies CASSPRPQETQYF.

The chain employs TRBV5-6 and TRBJ2-2; D ambiguous. The length of the CDR3 is 16 residues. V lost 0 bases to trimming and J lost 0 bases, with 9 bases between them. The germline gives CDR1 SGHDT, CDR2 YYEEEE. The CDR3: CASSLGMGSNTGELFF. The CDR3, as DNA: TGTGCCAGCAGCTTGGGTATGGGGTCGAACACCGGGGAGCTGTTTTTT.

This chain links TRBV7-9 with TRBJ2-7; the match to TRBD1 covers 10 bases. The CDR3 consists of 15 residues. Trimming took 3 bases from V and 3 from J; bases not matched to a gene: 5. Per germline, CDR1 SEHNR and CDR2 FQNEAQ (reference sequence). DNA for the CDR3: TGTGCCAGCAGCTTTGCCCGGGACAGGGGCTACGAGCAGTACTTC. It specifies CASSFARDRGYEQYF.

The gene calls are TRBV6-1 and TRBJ2-7; D is uncertain. The CDR3 has 12 amino acids. The germline V and J ends were trimmed by 5 bases and 3 bases, with 8 bases remaining between them. CDR1 and CDR2 from the germline V gene are MNHNS and SASEGT. The CDR3, as DNA: TGTGCCAGCAGTTCTCCAAACTACGAGCAGTACTTC. Protein sequence: CASSSPNYEQYF.

The J gene is TRBJ1-6, the V gene TRBV19; D perhaps matches TRBD1 (6 bases). V was pared by 3 bases and J by 7 bases, with 16 bases between. The CDR3 spans 16 residues. Germline CDR1 LNHDA, CDR2 SQIVND (reference sequence). The CDR3 protein is CASSILNAGTNSPLHF. The CDR3 DNA is TGTGCCAGTAGTATCCTAAACGCCGGGACAAATTCACCCCTCCACTTT.

This chain joins TRBV7-3 and TRBJ2-2; TRBD2 aligns across 13 bases. CDR3 length: 19 amino acids. Germline-derived CDR1 and CDR2 are SGHTA and FQGTGA. J gave up 6 bases and V 2 bases, and 12 bases lay outside the gene matches. The CDR3 sequence: CASSLASGTSGEGAGELFF. The CDR3 nucleotides read TGTGCCAGCAGCTTAGCGTCCGGGACTAGCGGGGAAGGGGCCGGGGAGCTGTTTTTT.

The count of this clone is one. The chain carries TRBV10-1 and TRBJ2-7; no clear D gene. CDR3 length: 13 amino acids. V lost 2 bases and J 5 bases, leaving 10 bases between the germline ends. The germline V gene encodes CDR1 WNHNN and CDR2 SYGVQD (reference sequence). The DNA for the CDR3 is TGCGCCAGCAGTGAGGGAGAACGGGACGAGCAGTACTTC. Protein sequence: CASSEGERDEQYF.

The rearrangement links TRBV7-8 to TRBJ2-1; D is perhaps TRBD1 (6 bases). Trimming removed 4 bases from V and 3 bases from J, with 13 bases in between. Germline-derived CDR1 and CDR2 are SGHVS and FQNEAQ. The CDR3 is made up of 15 amino acids. CDR3 DNA sequence: TGTGCCAGCAGCTCAGGACAGCTTCTCTACAATGAGCAGTTCTTC. Its protein product is CASSSGQLLYNEQFF.

The rearrangement uses TRBV11-2 and TRBJ1-1; unclear D gene. The CDR3 is 12 residues long. CDR1 and CDR2 from the germline V gene are SGHAT and FQNNGV. V dropped 8 bases and J dropped 5 bases, with 12 bases sitting between them. CDR3 sequence: CASRVGWTEAFF. CDR3 sequence (DNA): TGTGCCAGCCGAGTTGGTTGGACTGAAGCTTTCTTT. The whole variable domain, filled in from reference TRBV11-2 and TRBJ1-1, reads EAGVAQSPRYKIIEKRQSVAFWCNPISGHATLYWYQQILGQGPKLLIQFQNNGVVDDSQLPKDRFSAERLKGVDSTLKIQPAKLEDSAVYLCASRVGWTEAFFGQGTRLTVV.

This sequence joins TRBV28 and TRBJ2-3; TRBD2 might be the D (6 bases). CDR3 length equals 15 residues. Germline V gene data show CDR1 as MDHEN and CDR2 as SYDVKM. Trimming took off 2 bases at V and 1 base at J, with 10 bases between the two ends. The CDR3 loop reads CASSLRGLRTDTQYF. The CDR3 DNA reads TGTGCCAGCAGTTTACGGGGACTGCGCACAGATACGCAGTATTTT.

This chain uses TRBV2 with TRBJ2-1; the D gene is possibly TRBD1 (6 bases). Germline assignment: CDR1 SNHLY and CDR2 FYNNEI. The V end lost 5 bases, the J end lost 9 bases, and 14 bases lay between the germline ends. The CDR3 length is 13 residues. The CDR3 sequence: CASSFLQGTEQFF. The CDR3 DNA follows: TGTGCCAGCAGTTTCCTACAGGGTACTGAGCAGTTCTTC.

The V call is TRBV5-6, the J call TRBJ1-1; the D is unclear. The CDR3 totals 15 residues. Trimming took off 1 base at V and 0 bases at J, with 10 bases between the two ends. The germline V gene has CDR1 SGHDT and CDR2 YYEEEE. CDR3 DNA sequence: TGTGCCAGCAGCTTGTCAGGTTTGATGAACACTGAAGCTTTCTTT. This sequence encodes CASSLSGLMNTEAFF.

The rearrangement joins TRBV11-2 to TRBJ2-1; D is undetermined. V was cut by 1 base and J by 7 bases, with 5 bases left in between. There are 12 residues in the CDR3. Germline V gene sequence: CDR1 SGHAT, CDR2 FQNNGV. The CDR3 sequence: CASSLGVNEQFF. CDR3 bases: TGTGCCAGCAGCTTAGGTGTAAATGAGCAGTTCTTC. The full variable domain, rest sourced from reference TRBV11-2 and TRBJ2-1, is EAGVAQSPRYKIIEKRQSVAFWCNPISGHATLYWYQQILGQGPKLLIQFQNNGVVDDSQLPKDRFSAERLKGVDSTLKIQPAKLEDSAVYLCASSLGVNEQFFGPGTRLTVL.

This clone was counted once. This chain joins TRBV10-3 and TRBJ1-1; TRBD1 matches 8 bases. The CDR3 runs to 14 residues. Trimming took 3 bases from V and 7 from J; bases not matched to a gene: 7. Germline V lookup: CDR1 ENHRY, CDR2 SYGVKD. The CDR3 sequence is CAISDSRGLDEAFF. The CDR3 DNA is TGTGCCATCAGTGATTCCAGGGGGCTCGATGAAGCTTTCTTT.

The chain uses TRBV12-2 and TRBJ2-1. TRBV12-2 is described as a pseudogene. The CDR3 loop spans 11 amino acids. In DNA, the CDR3 is TGTGCAAGTCGCCCCATCTATGAGCAGTTCTTC. This codes for CASRPIYEQFF.

V usage is TRBV4-1 and J usage is TRBJ2-1, with a tentative D call TRBD2 (6 bases). The germline V gene has CDR1 MGHRA and CDR2 YSYEKL. The CDR3 has 16 amino acids. The V and J ends lost 4 bases and 7 bases respectively, with 20 bases between them. The CDR3 nucleotides are TGCGCCAGCAGCCCCCTCATGGCGGGGTCGGGGAATGAGCAGTTCTTC. Its protein is CASSPLMAGSGNEQFF.